This record covers a single TCR beta chain. The antigen is unknown. CDR1 and CDR2 from the germline V gene are SEHNR and FQNEAQ (reference sequence). This CDR3 is built from 13 residues. V was trimmed by 8 bases and J by 5 bases, leaving 13 bases between them. This sample is part of a study of blood T cells in healthy people across ages. On the study more broadly: About one barcoded beta molecule per two T cells came from capture by template switching.

Samples each had at least 5 micrograms of total RNA extracted. Study results and caveats: A strong correlation was seen between TCR beta diversity and naive T cell percentage.

The second PCR ran roughly 6 to 12 cycles with a sample-barcoded 5' primer and J-beta primers. Using its own MiXCR run on the 5' RACE reads, TCRdb lists one record per CDR3 protein. The data contain fewer than 900,000 distinct CDR3 sequences, under 40% of them singletons. The genes are TRBV7-9 and TRBJ1-5; weak D call: TRBD1 (6 bases). The clonotype was recovered from a man aged 18 to 29 in good health. The sequenced material came from blood. The chain's CDR3 is CASGLGGYQPQHF. In DNA form, the CDR3 reads TGTGCCAGCGGTTTGGGGGGCTATCAGCCCCAGCATTTT.